The present entry profiles one TCR beta chain with its context. Its specificity is unknown. The data were taken from a study of T cells in localized non-small cell lung cancer. Only in-frame clones appear in the TCRdb table, and some are missing; sequencing was by immunoSEQ multiplex PCR. The top ten clones hold about 3.5% of a sample with about 40,000 clones, approximately 86% of them seen once. Study-wide results and limits: Heterogeneity cannot be ruled out, as sequencing used one tumor region only. Elevated blood T cell density was associated with longer overall survival. Uninvolved adjacent lung showed peak T cell clonality, exceeding tumor.

The CDR3 has 16 amino acids. V lost 3 bases to trimming and J lost 4 bases, with 18 bases between them. Germline V lookup: CDR1 MDHEN, CDR2 SYDVKM. The chain is built from TRBV28 and TRBJ1-1; D is undetermined. Sequencing was performed on peripheral blood, taken before any cancer treatment. The sequence was collected from a man aged 18 to 49 with stage I lung adenocarcinoma. The CDR3 loop reads CASSLVQGWGSTEAFF. The CDR3 DNA reads as TGTGCCAGCAGTTTGGTCCAAGGGTGGGGTAGCACTGAAGCTTTCTTT.